This TCR beta chain appears in the sequencing data of a study of blood T cells in healthy people across ages. Study-wide points: Naive T cell percentage showed a strong correlation with TCR beta diversity. Per million T cells, the diversity of TCR beta decreased roughly linearly as age advanced. With donor CMV status unknown, expanded clonotype changes were possibly confounded.

Details on this clonotype: Its antigen is unknown.

V lost 2 bases and J 10 bases, leaving 9 bases between the germline ends. The CDR3 has 12 residues. CDR1 is MDHEN and CDR2 is SYDVKM in the germline V gene. A sample-barcoded 5' primer and a J-beta primer mix were used in a second PCR of roughly 7 to 12 cycles. Every cDNA molecule carried a tag from a template-switch adaptor bearing 12 random nucleotides. TCRdb recomputed calls from the 5' RACE reads with MiXCR, one row per CDR3 protein. The sample comprises approximately 800,000 distinct CDR3 sequences, around 68% of which are singletons, and roughly 25% rests with the top ten. The sequence came from a young man in good health. The chain employs TRBV28 and TRBJ2-1; weak D call: TRBD1 (5 bases). The sample consisted of blood. This CDR3 reads CASSLGAMEQFF. CDR3 DNA: TGTGCCAGCAGTTTAGGGGCTATGGAGCAGTTCTTC. Using reference TRBV28 and TRBJ2-1 for the parts outside the CDR3, the full variable domain is DVKVTQSSRYLVKRTGEKVFLECVQDMDHENMFWYRQDPGLGLRLIYFSYDVKMKEKGDIPEGYSVSREKKERFSLILESASTNQTSMYLCASSLGAMEQFFGPGTRLTVL.